Following are 22 T cell receptor beta chains from one sample sequenced in a study of blood T cell repertoires in COVID-19. Sequencing was performed with immunoSEQ multiplex PCR; in TCRdb, only in-frame clones are kept and a portion is missing. The sample consists of roughly 68,000 clones, less than 90% of them appearing once. The sequenced sample was peripheral blood. Receptors were obtained from a man in his forties or fifties with active COVID-19.

This clone was detected only once. The CDR3 loop reads CATARLAEATDTQYF. CDR3 nucleotide sequence: TGTGCTACCGCACGCCTAGCGGAAGCCACAGATACGCAGTATTTT. The chain joins TRBV12-5 to TRBJ2-3; 7 bases align to TRBD2. V shed 10 bases, J shed 2 bases, and the junction held 12 bases outside the gene matches. This CDR3 has 15 residues. Germline V gene sequence: CDR1 LGHNT, CDR2 FRNRAP.

The V gene is TRBV7-2, the J gene TRBJ1-1; 8 positions agree with TRBD1. Looked up from germline, CDR1 is SGHTA and CDR2 is FQGNSA. V was clipped by 4 bases and J by 6 bases; unmatched bases: 7. This CDR3 comprises 14 residues. The DNA for the CDR3 is TGTGCCAGCAGCTCACAGGGGGGGTTTTCTGAAGCTTTCTTT. Protein product: CASSSQGGFSEAFF.

The V and J genes are TRBV2 and TRBJ2-7, with 7 bases identical to TRBD1. V lost 7 bases, J lost 3 bases, and 9 bases stayed unmatched. Germline V gives CDR1 SNHLY, CDR2 FYNNEI. The CDR3 extends over 14 amino acids. The CDR3 reads CASNQGETIYEQYF. The CDR3 coding sequence is TGTGCCAGCAACCAGGGGGAAACTATCTACGAGCAGTACTTC.

This clone was picked up one time. J is TRBJ2-7 and V is TRBV6-5; 7 bases align to TRBD1. Unmatched junction bases numbered 11, after V lost 6 bases and J lost 3 bases. Germline values: CDR1 MNHEY, CDR2 SVGAGI. The CDR3 length is 15 residues. The CDR3 DNA reads TGTGCCAGCAGGGGCGACAGGGAAAAAGTCTACGAGCAGTACTTC. This encodes CASRGDREKVYEQYF.

This clone was observed once. This chain uses TRBV5-4 with TRBJ1-5; D gene ambiguous. With 0 bases removed from V and 4 bases from J, the gap between germline ends came to 5 bases. The CDR3 length is 13 residues. In germline, CDR1 is SGHNT, CDR2 YYREEE (reference sequence). This CDR3 is CASSLAPNQPQHF. CDR3 coding DNA: TGTGCCAGCAGCTTGGCCCCGAATCAGCCCCAGCATTTT.

This chain links TRBV11-2 with TRBJ2-6; TRBD1 agrees at 8 bases. The germline CDR1 and CDR2 sequences are SGHAT and FQNNGV. This CDR3 has 16 amino acids. After removal of 4 bases from V and 4 bases from J, the junction contained 6 bases not matched to a gene. As DNA, the CDR3 is TGTGCCAGCAGCTCACTCAGGGGGCCAGGGGCCAACGTCCTGACTTTC. Translating it yields CASSSLRGPGANVLTF.

The rearrangement uses TRBV11-2 and TRBJ1-6; perhaps TRBD1 as D (5 bases). V was trimmed by 7 bases and J by 4 bases, leaving 14 bases between them. Germline CDR1 and CDR2: SGHAT and FQNNGV. This CDR3 region has 15 residues. The CDR3 coding sequence is TGTGCCAGCATGCCCATAGGGGATTATAATTCACCCCTCCACTTT. This translates into CASMPIGDYNSPLHF.

This chain connects TRBV7-6 to TRBJ2-3; the match to TRBD2 covers 8 bases. Trimming took 4 bases from V and 2 from J; bases not matched to a gene: 8. CDR3 size: 16 residues. The V gene's germline CDR1 is SGHVS and CDR2 FNYEAQ. CDR3 coding DNA: TGTGCCAGCAGCTCCCCGGGACTAGGGATCACAGATACGCAGTATTTT. Translated: CASSSPGLGITDTQYF.

This chain joins TRBV7-9 and TRBJ1-2; D is possibly TRBD1 (5 bases). Trimming cost V 3 bases and J 6 bases, with 26 bases left between them. Germline CDR1 and CDR2: SEHNR and FQNEAQ (reference sequence). The CDR3 covers 18 residues. CDR3 in DNA: TGTGCCAGCAGCTTCAATACTATTCAGGGCCGAGAAGAGGATGGCTACACCTTC. Translated: CASSFNTIQGREEDGYTF.

The chain recombines TRBV5-1 with TRBJ2-1; TRBD2 matches 10 bases. This CDR3 contains 16 residues. The V gene end was trimmed by 0 bases and the J gene end by 8 bases; junction bases not matched to a gene: 8. Per germline, CDR1 SGHRS and CDR2 YFSETQ. Here the CDR3 reads CASSLAGLAGADEQFF. The CDR3 bases are TGCGCCAGCAGCTTGGCCGGTCTAGCGGGAGCCGATGAGCAGTTCTTC.

The chain uses TRBV1 and TRBJ1-6; the D call in the table, TRBD1, was not verified against the DNA. TRBV1 is classified as a pseudogene. The CDR3 consists of 14 residues. The CDR3: CTSSMDRVGSPLHF. The DNA of the CDR3 is TGCACCAGCAGCATGGACAGGGTAGGTTCACCCCTCCACTTT.

This clone came up once. The chain recombines TRBV30 with TRBJ2-7; 8 bases fit TRBD1. The CDR3 contains 12 residues. Germline CDR1 is GTSNPN and CDR2 is SVGIG (reference sequence). Trimming at V came to 5 bases and at J to 4 bases, leaving 4 bases not matched to a gene. The CDR3 bases are TGTGCCTGGGGCACAGGGGGGTACGAGCAGTACTTC. It encodes CAWGTGGYEQYF.

The V gene is TRBV15, the J gene TRBJ2-7, with 9 positions matching TRBD1. Trimming cost V 5 bases and J 4 bases; bases outside gene matches: 12. The CDR3 length is 16 residues. CDR1 and CDR2 from the germline V gene are LNHNV and YYDKDF (reference sequence). In nucleotides, the CDR3 is TGTGCCACCAGCGGTAATATTCCGGGACAGGGATACGAGCAGTACTTC. This codes for CATSGNIPGQGYEQYF.

The chain recombines TRBV6-2 or TRBV6-3 with TRBJ1-6, with D uncertain. CDR3 size: 15 residues. Germline CDR1 is MNHEY and CDR2 is SVGEGT. The V gene lost 2 bases and the J gene lost 3 bases, with 8 bases spanning the gap. The CDR3 spells CASSYGGGYNSPLHF. The CDR3 coding sequence is TGTGCCAGCAGTTACGGCGGAGGCTATAATTCACCCCTCCACTTT.

The genes are TRBV6-1 and TRBJ1-5, with D maybe TRBD1 (5 bases). Germline lookup yields CDR1 MNHNS and CDR2 SASEGT. The CDR3 runs 15 residues. V lost 1 base, J lost 1 base, and 8 bases lay in between. The CDR3 coding sequence is TGTGCCAGCAGTGAAGGGGGACTGAGCAATCAGCCCCAGCATTTT. It is translated as CASSEGGLSNQPQHF.

This clone was detected once. This chain links TRBV12-3 or TRBV12-4 with TRBJ1-3; D uncertain. The V gene lost 8 bases and the J gene lost 2 bases, with 10 bases spanning the gap. The CDR3 length is 13 residues. The CDR3 loop reads CASFLPAGNTIYF. The CDR3 DNA sequence: TGTGCCAGCTTTCTTCCTGCTGGAAACACCATATATTTT.

The chain uses TRBV6-1 and TRBJ1-2; D possibly corresponds to TRBD1 (5 bases). Germline V lookup: CDR1 MNHNS, CDR2 SASEGT. The ends were cut back, 2 bases at V and 2 bases at J, with 9 bases in the middle. This CDR3 spans 14 amino acids. The CDR3 coding sequence is TGTGCCAGCAGTGAATATGGGGCGAACTATGGCTACACCTTC. Translating gives CASSEYGANYGYTF.

Comments on this clone: Within the sample, other DNA sequences also encode this same CDR3. This rearrangement joins TRBV10-2 to TRBJ1-1; tentatively, D is TRBD1 (5 bases). Germline loops: CDR1 WSHSY, CDR2 SAAADI. Deletions cut 6 bases from V and 5 bases from J, with 7 bases between. This CDR3 has 11 residues. The CDR3 sequence is CASSAGTEAFF. In DNA, the CDR3 is TGCGCCAGCAGCGCAGGGACTGAAGCTTTCTTT.

In this sample, this clone turned up once. The V and J genes are TRBV4-1 and TRBJ1-4, with 10 nucleotides matching TRBD1. Looked up from germline, CDR1 is MGHRA and CDR2 is YSYEKL. This CDR3 is 17 amino acids long. The trim removed 1 base at V and 7 bases at J, leaving 9 bases unmatched. The CDR3 DNA sequence: TGCGCCAGCAGCCAAGCTGGACAGGGGGGAAATGGTGAAAAACTGTTTTTT. Translating it yields CASSQAGQGGNGEKLFF.

The V gene is TRBV2, the J gene TRBJ2-1, with D perhaps matching TRBD1 (6 bases). This CDR3 spans 14 amino acids. V was shortened by 5 bases and J by 6 bases, with 14 bases between the two germline ends. The germline gives CDR1 SNHLY, CDR2 FYNNEI. The CDR3 DNA sequence: TGTGCCAGCAGTACAGGGCTCGTTAGCAATGAGCAGTTCTTC. This codes for CASSTGLVSNEQFF.

The chain joins TRBV3-1 (or the pseudogene TRBV3-2) to TRBJ2-3; a possible D gene is TRBD2 (6 bases). CDR3 length equals 16 residues. The germline gives CDR1 LGHDT, CDR2 YNNKEL (reference sequence). Trimming pared 5 bases from V and 0 bases from J, leaving 15 bases between. The CDR3 bases are TGTGCCAGCAGCTCGGGGGAAGCGCCAAGCACAGATACGCAGTATTTT. Its protein product is CASSSGEAPSTDTQYF.

CDR3 protein: CASSPRTGNTEAFF. CDR3 nucleotides: TGTGCCAGCAGCCCTAGAACAGGGAACACTGAAGCTTTCTTT. The J gene is TRBJ1-1, the V gene TRBV5-5, with D perhaps matching TRBD1 (5 bases). The V gene lost 4 bases and the J gene lost 1 base, with 11 bases spanning the gap. Germline assignment: CDR1 SGHKS and CDR2 YYEKEE (reference sequence). The CDR3 spans 14 residues.